This TCR beta chain was identified during a study of beta chain features in type 1 diabetes. General study points: Type 1 diabetes patients showed a moderate but significant shortening of TCRB CDR3s in all four CD4+ subsets.

As every portion of the isolated RNA was reverse transcribed, the sequencing read expressed TCRB transcripts. Method: immunoSEQ multiplex PCR; TCRdb's copy keeps in-frame clones and lacks some. This table has around 180,000 clones, approximately 7.8% appearing once. This clone was detected only a few times. The antigen remains unidentified. The CDR3 sequence is 14 residues long. CDR1 and CDR2 from the germline V gene are SGDLS and YYNGEE. The ends were cut back, 2 bases at V and 8 bases at J, with 13 bases in the middle. V is TRBV9 and J is TRBJ1-4; D unclear. Sequenced: central memory CD4+ T cells from blood. This TCR was sampled from a woman aged 40-49 years with type 1 diabetes. The CDR3 nucleotides read TGTGCCAGCAGCGTCGCGGCCGGCGGCGAAAAACTGTTTTTT. It translates to CASSVAAGGEKLFF. The whole variable domain, remainder taken from reference TRBV9 and TRBJ1-4, is DSGVTQTPKHLITATGQRVTLRCSPRSGDLSVYWYQQSLDQGLQFLIQYYNGEERAKGNILERFSAQQFPDLHSELNLSSLELGDSALYFCASSVAAGGEKLFFGSGTQLSVL.